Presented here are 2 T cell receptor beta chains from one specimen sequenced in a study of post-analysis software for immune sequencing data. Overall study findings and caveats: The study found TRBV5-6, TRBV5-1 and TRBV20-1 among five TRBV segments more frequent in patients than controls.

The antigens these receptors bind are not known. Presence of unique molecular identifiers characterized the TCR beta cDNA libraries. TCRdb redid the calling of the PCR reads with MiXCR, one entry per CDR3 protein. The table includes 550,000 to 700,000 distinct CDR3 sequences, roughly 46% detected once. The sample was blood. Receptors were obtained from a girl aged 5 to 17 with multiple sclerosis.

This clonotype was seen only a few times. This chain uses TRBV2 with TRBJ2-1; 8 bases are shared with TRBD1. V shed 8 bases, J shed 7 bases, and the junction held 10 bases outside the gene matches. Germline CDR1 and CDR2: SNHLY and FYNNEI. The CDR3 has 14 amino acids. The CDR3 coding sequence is TGTGCCAGCGGGTTAGCGACAGGGGAAAATGAGCAGTTCTTC. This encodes CASGLATGENEQFF.

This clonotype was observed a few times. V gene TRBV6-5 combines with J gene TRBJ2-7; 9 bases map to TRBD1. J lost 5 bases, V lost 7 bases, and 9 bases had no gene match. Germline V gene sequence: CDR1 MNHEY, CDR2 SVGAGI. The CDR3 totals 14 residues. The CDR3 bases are TGTGCCAGCACCTCCGGGACAGGGACGCACGAGCAGTACTTC. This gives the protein CASTSGTGTHEQYF.